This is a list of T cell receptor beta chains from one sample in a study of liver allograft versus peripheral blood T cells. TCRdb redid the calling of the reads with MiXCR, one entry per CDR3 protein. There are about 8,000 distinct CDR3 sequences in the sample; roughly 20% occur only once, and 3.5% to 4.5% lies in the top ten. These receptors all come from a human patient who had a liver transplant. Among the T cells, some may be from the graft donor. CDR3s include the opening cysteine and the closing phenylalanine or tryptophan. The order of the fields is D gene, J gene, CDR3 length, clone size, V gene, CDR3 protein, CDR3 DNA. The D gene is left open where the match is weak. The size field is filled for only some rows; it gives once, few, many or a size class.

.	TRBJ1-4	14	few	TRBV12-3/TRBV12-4	CASSLKGRDEKLFF	TGTGCCAGCAGTTTAAAGGGGAGGGATGAAAAACTGTTTTTT
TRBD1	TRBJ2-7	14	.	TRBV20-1	CSARDHRGMYEQYF	TGCAGTGCTAGAGATCACAGGGGTATGTACGAGCAGTACTTC
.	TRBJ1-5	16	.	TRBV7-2	CASCLVATGGNQPQHF	TGTGCCAGCTGCTTAGTAGCGACAGGAGGTAATCAGCCCCAGCATTTT
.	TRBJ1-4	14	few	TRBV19	CASSIGQGTEKLFF	TGTGCCAGTAGTATTGGGCAGGGGACTGAAAAACTGTTTTTT
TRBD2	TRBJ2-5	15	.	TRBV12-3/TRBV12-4	CASSLALAGVETQYF	TGTGCCAGCAGTTTAGCTCTAGCGGGAGTTGAGACCCAGTACTTC
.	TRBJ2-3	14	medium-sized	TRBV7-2	CASSLAGTGDTQYF	TGTGCCAGCAGCTTAGCAGGGACTGGCGATACGCAGTATTTT
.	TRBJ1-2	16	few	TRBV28	CASSSRTATTNYGYTF	TGTGCCAGCAGTTCCCGGACGGCGACCACTAACTATGGCTACACCTTC
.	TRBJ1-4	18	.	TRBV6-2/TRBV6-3	CASSARQPVNSTNEKLFF	TGTGCCAGCAGTGCCCGACAGCCTGTGAATTCAACTAATGAAAAACTGTTTTTT
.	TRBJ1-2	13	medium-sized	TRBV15	CATSRKLTNGYTF	TGTGCCACCAGCAGAAAATTGACAAATGGCTACACCTTC
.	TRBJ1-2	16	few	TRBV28	CASSLSADSETYGYTF	TGTGCCAGCAGTTTATCCGCTGACAGCGAAACTTATGGCTACACCTTC
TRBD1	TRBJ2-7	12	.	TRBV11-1	CASSPDRAEQYF	TGTGCCAGCAGCCCGGACAGGGCGGAACAGTACTTC
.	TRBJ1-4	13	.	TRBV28	CASSFRNNEKLFF	TGTGCCAGCAGTTTTCGGAATAATGAAAAACTGTTTTTT
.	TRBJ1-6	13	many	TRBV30	CASAEGTNSPLHF	TGTGCCTCTGCGGAGGGGACGAATTCACCCCTCCACTTT
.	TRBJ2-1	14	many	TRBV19	CASSGLAQYNEQFF	TGTGCCAGTAGTGGTTTAGCGCAATACAATGAGCAGTTCTTC
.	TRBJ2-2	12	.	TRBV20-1	CSANVNTGELFF	TGCAGTGCTAACGTGAACACCGGGGAGCTGTTTTTT
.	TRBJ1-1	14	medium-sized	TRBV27	CASSWRGYYTEAFF	TGTGCCAGCAGTTGGCGGGGTTATTACACTGAAGCTTTCTTT
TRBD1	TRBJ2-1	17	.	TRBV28	CASRIVGGQGALNEQFF	TGTGCCAGCAGAATCGTGGGAGGTCAGGGGGCCCTCAATGAGCAGTTCTTC
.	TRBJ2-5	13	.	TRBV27	CASSLRLSETQYF	TGTGCCAGCAGTTTAAGACTATCGGAGACCCAGTACTTC
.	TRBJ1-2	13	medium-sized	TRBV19	CASSIGRVFGYTF	TGTGCCAGTAGTATTGGGAGGGTTTTTGGCTACACCTTC
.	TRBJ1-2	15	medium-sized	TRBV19	CASTSMGRSRYGYTF	TGTGCCAGTACCTCCATGGGCAGATCGCGCTATGGCTACACCTTC
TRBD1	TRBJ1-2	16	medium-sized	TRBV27	CASSQPGQGTLYGYTF	TGTGCCAGCAGTCAACCGGGACAGGGAACCCTCTATGGCTACACCTTC
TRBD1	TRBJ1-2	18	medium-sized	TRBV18	CASSPTKGQGTRGDGYTF	TGTGCCAGCTCACCGACAAAGGGACAGGGAACCCGTGGGGATGGCTACACCTTC
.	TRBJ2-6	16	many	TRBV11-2	CASSLGVGPGANVLTF	TGTGCCAGCAGCTTAGGGGTTGGGCCTGGGGCCAACGTCCTGACTTTC
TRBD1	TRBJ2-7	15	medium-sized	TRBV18	CASSPPSTGGGEQYF	TGTGCCAGCTCACCACCGAGCACAGGGGGCGGCGAGCAGTACTTC
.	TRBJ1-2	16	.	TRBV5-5	CASSFGGAQANYGYTF	TGTGCCAGCAGCTTTGGGGGGGCCCAAGCTAACTATGGCTACACCTTC
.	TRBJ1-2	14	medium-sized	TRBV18	CASSQTGDLRGYTF	TGTGCCAGCTCCCAAACGGGGGACCTGCGAGGCTACACCTTC
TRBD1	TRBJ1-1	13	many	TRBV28	CASRQGAWTEAFF	TGTGCCAGCCGACAGGGGGCTTGGACTGAAGCTTTCTTT
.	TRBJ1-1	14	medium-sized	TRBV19	CASSIIAANTEAFF	TGTGCCAGTAGTATCATCGCGGCGAACACTGAAGCTTTCTTT